These 32 T cell receptor beta chains came from one sample sequenced in a study of blood T cell repertoires in COVID-19. The table came from immunoSEQ multiplex PCR; TCRdb's copy has only in-frame clones and leaves some out. Altogether 110,000 to 150,000 clones are present, 65% to 90% being singletons, with the ten largest covering about 7.5%. The sample was peripheral blood. The receptors were gathered from a human donor in a cohort sampled during active COVID-19.

This chain links TRBV9 with TRBJ2-7, with TRBD1 as a possible D gene (5 bases). The CDR3 consists of 12 residues. Germline V CDR1 and CDR2: SGDLS, YYNGEE. With 7 bases removed from V and 2 bases from J, the gap between germline ends came to 10 bases. CDR3 loop: CASRTITYEQYF. CDR3 nucleotide sequence: TGTGCCAGCCGGACAATTACCTACGAGCAGTACTTC. Complete variable domain (other parts from reference TRBV9 and TRBJ2-7): DSGVTQTPKHLITATGQRVTLRCSPRSGDLSVYWYQQSLDQGLQFLIQYYNGEERAKGNILERFSAQQFPDLHSELNLSSLELGDSALYFCASRTITYEQYFGPGTRLTVT.

DNA of the CDR3: TGTGCCAGCAGCCTAACTAGCGGGTTTTCTAACTACGAGCAGTACTTC. Its protein is CASSLTSGFSNYEQYF. This rearrangement joins TRBV7-2 to TRBJ2-7, with 9 bases lining up with TRBD2. Trimming cost V 5 bases and J 3 bases; bases outside gene matches: 11. CDR3 length: 16 residues. The germline CDR1 and CDR2 sequences are SGHTA and FQGNSA.

The genes are TRBV28 and TRBJ2-1; 13 positions match TRBD2. The CDR3 extends over 16 amino acids. Trimming at V came to 6 bases and at J to 4 bases, leaving 6 bases not matched to a gene. Looked up from germline, CDR1 is MDHEN and CDR2 is SYDVKM. The CDR3 loop is CASSLPGLAGYNEQFF. In nucleotides, the CDR3 is TGTGCCAGCAGCTTGCCGGGACTAGCGGGATACAATGAGCAGTTCTTC. Filled out from reference TRBV28 and TRBJ2-1, the complete variable domain reads DVKVTQSSRYLVKRTGEKVFLECVQDMDHENMFWYRQDPGLGLRLIYFSYDVKMKEKGDIPEGYSVSREKKERFSLILESASTNQTSMYLCASSLPGLAGYNEQFFGPGTRLTVL.

The J gene is TRBJ2-5, the V gene TRBV27; D unresolved. V shed 1 base and J shed 3 bases, with 6 bases lying between them. The CDR3 spans 13 residues. Germline V gene lookup returns CDR1 MNHEY and CDR2 SMNVEV (reference sequence). Here the CDR3 reads CASSLYPEETQYF. The CDR3 bases are TGTGCCAGCAGTTTATATCCCGAAGAGACCCAGTACTTC.

J is TRBJ1-2 and V is TRBV5-5; 7 bases fit TRBD1. Germline V gene lookup returns CDR1 SGHKS and CDR2 YYEKEE (reference sequence). The CDR3 contains 17 residues. V lost 0 bases to trimming and J lost 4 bases; unmatched junction nucleotides: 12. CDR3: CASSLALGGGLSYGYTF. CDR3 nucleotide sequence: TGTGCCAGCAGCTTGGCCTTAGGGGGCGGGTTATCCTATGGCTACACCTTC.

This clone appeared once. The chain recombines TRBV28 with TRBJ1-2; D ambiguous. This CDR3 spans 13 amino acids. Germline loops: CDR1 MDHEN, CDR2 SYDVKM. V was clipped by 3 bases and J by 9 bases, with 14 bases between them. CDR3 nucleotides: TGTGCCAGCAGTTTTAACATGATCATGAGCTACACCTTC. This gives the protein CASSFNMIMSYTF.

This clone occurred a few times. The J gene is TRBJ2-2, the V gene TRBV2, with 10 nucleotides matching TRBD2. Germline-derived CDR1 and CDR2 are SNHLY and FYNNEI. The CDR3 runs to 15 residues. J lost 6 bases, V lost 7 bases, and 8 bases had no gene match. The CDR3 protein is CASNPSSGSAGELFF. The CDR3 nucleotides are TGTGCCAGCAATCCCTCTAGCGGGAGTGCCGGGGAGCTGTTTTTT.

V and J are TRBV6-4 and TRBJ1-6, with D possibly being TRBD1 (5 bases). The CDR3 extends over 12 amino acids. With 6 bases removed from V and 5 bases from J, the gap between germline ends came to 5 bases. CDR1 and CDR2 from the germline V gene are MRHNA and SNTAGT. CDR3 protein: CASSRDNSPLHF. Here the CDR3 DNA reads TGTGCCAGCAGCAGGGATAATTCACCCCTCCACTTT.

The V gene is TRBV19, the J gene TRBJ2-7; D perhaps matches TRBD2 (5 bases). Germline assignment: CDR1 LNHDA and CDR2 SQIVND (reference sequence). The CDR3 spans 13 residues. Trimming took off 3 bases at V and 6 bases at J, with 12 bases between the two ends. The CDR3 bases are TGTGCCAGTAGTATCTGGGATCGGGGCGAGCAGTACTTC. It encodes CASSIWDRGEQYF.

This sequence joins TRBV6-5 and TRBJ2-7; no definite D call. The germline V gene encodes CDR1 MNHEY and CDR2 SVGAGI. The CDR3 loop spans 13 amino acids. Trimming cost V 2 bases and J 0 bases, with 5 bases left between them. The DNA for the CDR3 is TGTGCCAGCAGTTACGACACCTCCTACGAGCAGTACTTC. It specifies CASSYDTSYEQYF.

This clone has just a few counts. V usage is TRBV24-1 and J usage is TRBJ2-5, with 8 bases identical to TRBD1. Germline CDR1 and CDR2: KGHDR and SFDVKD. V lost 9 bases, J lost 5 bases, and 7 bases stayed unmatched. The CDR3 runs to 13 residues. This CDR3 reads CATQTGDVETQYF. The CDR3 nucleotides read TGTGCCACCCAGACAGGGGACGTTGAGACCCAGTACTTC.

The rearrangement links TRBV5-1 to TRBJ2-7; maybe TRBD2 (6 bases). The CDR3 length is 13 residues. With 3 bases removed from V and 7 bases from J, the gap between germline ends came to 14 bases. Germline V gene data show CDR1 as SGHRS and CDR2 as YFSETQ. In DNA, the CDR3 is TGCGCCAGCAGCTCCCCGGGACTGGAAGAGCAGTACTTC. This encodes CASSSPGLEEQYF.

V and J are TRBV18 and TRBJ2-7, with 11 bases fitting TRBD1. The CDR3 has 16 amino acids. CDR1 is KGHSH, CDR2 LQKENI, per germline. V shed 3 bases, J shed 9 bases, and the junction held 13 bases outside the gene matches. The CDR3 spells CASSPGQGAGVEVQYF. CDR3 coding DNA: TGTGCCAGCTCACCCGGACAGGGGGCCGGAGTTGAGGTGCAGTACTTC.

The rearrangement uses TRBV10-3 and TRBJ2-7; TRBD1 aligns across 9 bases. The germline CDR1 and CDR2 sequences are ENHRY and SYGVKD. Trimming removed 8 bases from V and 1 base from J; junction bases left unmatched: 6. CDR3 size: 14 residues. The CDR3 coding sequence is TGTGCCATCCATTCCGGGACAGGGTCCTACGAGCAGTACTTC. Translated: CAIHSGTGSYEQYF.

The V and J genes are TRBV7-9 and TRBJ1-2; D gene unclear. V dropped 2 bases and J dropped 11 bases, with 9 bases sitting between them. Looked up from germline, CDR1 is SEHNR and CDR2 is FQNEAQ (reference sequence). This CDR3 is built from 11 residues. The CDR3 nucleotides are TGTGCCAGCAGCTTATTAGGAGGGTACACCTTC. Translating it yields CASSLLGGYTF.

The chain links TRBV4-2 to TRBJ1-2; D remains ambiguous. Germline assignment: CDR1 LGHNA and CDR2 YNFKEQ. Trimming shortened V by 0 bases and J by 0 bases, and 8 bases separated the two germline ends. This CDR3 has 15 amino acids. The CDR3 sequence: CASSQDYRSNYGYTF. In DNA form, the CDR3 reads TGTGCCAGCAGCCAAGACTACAGATCTAACTATGGCTACACCTTC.

The chain combines TRBV2 with TRBJ1-5; the match to TRBD1 covers 9 bases. Per the germline V gene, CDR1 is SNHLY and CDR2 is FYNNEI. This CDR3 has 15 amino acids. V trimming: 5 bases; J trimming: 4 bases; junction bases outside the gene matches: 6. CDR3 nucleotide sequence: TGTGCCAGCAGTAGACCCGGGACAGGGAATCAGCCCCAGCATTTT. It translates to CASSRPGTGNQPQHF.

This rearrangement joins TRBV4-2 to TRBJ2-2; the match to TRBD1 covers 7 bases. Germline trimming cut 4 bases from V and 4 bases from J; bases unmatched to any gene: 9. Germline-derived CDR1 and CDR2 are LGHNA and YNFKEQ. The CDR3 runs to 16 residues. The CDR3 DNA reads TGTGCCAGCAGCCGCGACAGGGTGGGAGTCACCGGGGAGCTGTTTTTT. This gives the protein CASSRDRVGVTGELFF.

The genes are TRBV5-1 and TRBJ2-5, with D unresolved. The CDR3 totals 15 residues. Germline V gene data show CDR1 as SGHRS and CDR2 as YFSETQ. V was shortened by 2 bases and J by 0 bases, with 11 bases between the two germline ends. The CDR3 coding sequence is TGCGCCAGCAGCTTATACGGTACCTACCAAGAGACCCAGTACTTC. Its translation: CASSLYGTYQETQYF.

The chain recombines TRBV18 with TRBJ2-7; 15 nucleotides match TRBD2. Trimming at V came to 3 bases and at J to 4 bases, leaving 7 bases not matched to a gene. The germline gives CDR1 KGHSH, CDR2 LQKENI. There are 17 residues in the CDR3. CDR3 amino acids: CASSPGAGTSGRYEQYF. The CDR3 DNA reads TGTGCCAGCTCACCCGGCGCAGGGACTAGCGGGAGGTACGAGCAGTACTTC.

This chain uses TRBV19 with TRBJ1-2, with D possibly matching TRBD1 (5 bases). Germline CDR1 reads LNHDA; CDR2 reads SQIVND (reference sequence). Trimming cost V 4 bases and J 4 bases, with 16 bases left between them. The CDR3 extends over 15 amino acids. CDR3 nucleotide sequence: TGTGCCAGTAGTAATGGACACGGGGGGATCTATGGCTACACCTTC. It encodes CASSNGHGGIYGYTF.

In this sample, this clone turned up a few times. The V call is TRBV5-4, the J call TRBJ2-7; 9 bases map to TRBD2. The CDR3 length is 14 residues. CDR1 is SGHNT, CDR2 YYREEE, per germline (reference sequence). The V segment lost 4 bases and the J segment 5 bases; nucleotides outside the gene matches: 7. This CDR3 is CASSLRLAAHEQYF. CDR3 bases: TGTGCCAGCAGCCTTAGACTAGCGGCTCACGAGCAGTACTTC.

This chain joins TRBV7-6 and TRBJ2-7, with D uncertain. The CDR3 length is 14 residues. V dropped 2 bases and J dropped 3 bases, with 11 bases sitting between them. Germline-derived CDR1 and CDR2 are SGHVS and FNYEAQ. The CDR3 nucleotides read TGTGCCAGCAGCTTATTCCCTAACTACTACGAGCAGTACTTC. This translates into CASSLFPNYYEQYF.

V and J are TRBV7-2 and TRBJ2-2; 9 bases line up with TRBD1. Trimming took 5 bases from V and 3 from J; bases not matched to a gene: 7. Germline-derived CDR1 and CDR2 are SGHTA and FQGNSA. This CDR3 has 16 amino acids. CDR3 DNA sequence: TGTGCCAGCAGCGCTACAGGGGGCGCGGACACCGGGGAGCTGTTTTTT. It is translated as CASSATGGADTGELFF.

The V gene is TRBV6-2 or TRBV6-3, the J gene TRBJ2-1, with a tentative D call TRBD2 (5 bases). Germline CDR1 reads MNHEY; CDR2 reads SVGEGT. Trimming shortened V by 0 bases and J by 6 bases, and 9 bases separated the two germline ends. The CDR3 contains 14 residues. The CDR3 loop reads CASSYSRVGNEQFF. In DNA form, the CDR3 reads TGTGCCAGCAGTTACTCGCGGGTTGGCAATGAGCAGTTCTTC.

V usage is TRBV5-1 and J usage is TRBJ1-2; possible D gene TRBD1, 5 bases. V gave up 3 bases and J gave up 4 bases, with 7 bases separating them. This CDR3 has 12 residues. CDR1 is SGHRS and CDR2 is YFSETQ in the germline V gene. CDR3 coding DNA: TGCGCCAGCAGCTGGGGGGGCTATGGCTACACCTTC. This encodes CASSWGGYGYTF.

This rearrangement joins TRBV6-6 to TRBJ2-4; D may be TRBD1 (6 bases). The CDR3 covers 13 residues. The V end lost 0 bases, the J end lost 15 bases, and 15 bases lay between the germline ends. Germline V lookup: CDR1 MNHNY, CDR2 SVGAGI (reference sequence). The CDR3, as DNA: TGTGCCAGCAGTTACTCACAAACAGGGTTGCGGTACTTC. Its translation: CASSYSQTGLRYF.

V usage is TRBV4-1 and J usage is TRBJ2-6; D ambiguous. The CDR3 length is 16 residues. Germline V gene data show CDR1 as MGHRA and CDR2 as YSYEKL. The germline V and J ends were trimmed by 0 bases and 2 bases, with 8 bases remaining between them. The DNA for the CDR3 is TGCGCCAGCAGCCAAGATACAGTAGCTGGGGCCAACGTCCTGACTTTC. It specifies CASSQDTVAGANVLTF.

This chain uses TRBV7-3 with TRBJ2-1; unclear D gene. Deletions cut 5 bases from V and 0 bases from J, with 8 bases between. The CDR3 is 14 amino acids. Germline V CDR1 and CDR2: SGHTA, FQGTGA. The DNA of the CDR3 is TGTGCCAGCAGCGGCGGAAGCTCCTACAATGAGCAGTTCTTC. Amino acids: CASSGGSSYNEQFF.

The V gene is TRBV9, the J gene TRBJ2-5; TRBD2 aligns across 7 bases. J gave up 2 bases and V 0 bases, and 7 bases lay outside the gene matches. The germline CDR1 and CDR2 sequences are SGDLS and YYNGEE. The CDR3 length is 16 residues. The CDR3 DNA reads as TGTGCCAGCAGCGTAGGAGGCAGCGGGGCTCAAGAGACCCAGTACTTC. It translates to CASSVGGSGAQETQYF.

The chain uses TRBV4-2 and TRBJ1-3; D is unresolved. The germline gives CDR1 LGHNA, CDR2 YNFKEQ. Trimming shortened V by 1 base and J by 2 bases, and 12 bases separated the two germline ends. The CDR3 runs to 16 residues. The chain's CDR3 is CASSQVFRVAGNTIYF. The CDR3 DNA follows: TGTGCCAGCAGCCAAGTATTCCGCGTAGCTGGAAACACCATATATTTT.

The V and J genes are TRBV12-5 and TRBJ1-1; TRBD1 aligns across 11 bases. Germline V lookup: CDR1 LGHNT, CDR2 FRNRAP. The CDR3 is 17 residues long. V lost 2 bases, J lost 0 bases, and 5 bases stayed unmatched. The CDR3 reads CASGLRTGGEVNTEAFF. The CDR3 nucleotides are TGTGCTAGTGGTTTGAGGACAGGGGGCGAGGTGAACACTGAAGCTTTCTTT.